This TCR beta chain was observed in a study of T cell responses to AZD1222 COVID-19 vaccine. Germline V gene data show CDR1 as LGHNA and CDR2 as YSLEER. The CDR3 contains 14 residues. Trimming cost V 1 base and J 7 bases, with 8 bases left between them. The table came from immunoSEQ multiplex PCR; TCRdb's copy has only in-frame clones and leaves some out. The sample shows 180,000 or so clones, more than 80% of them seen only once. V and J are TRBV4-3 and TRBJ1-6, with D tentatively TRBD1 (6 bases). The receptor was derived from an adult who received the MenACWY meningococcal vaccine as a control. The starting material was peripheral blood, obtained 28 days after the second dose of the MenACWY control vaccine. The CDR3 DNA follows: TGCGCCAGCAGCCAAGGGACAGCCAATTCACCCCTCCACTTT. Translated, it gives CASSQGTANSPLHF.